This T cell receptor beta chain appears in the sequencing data of a study of OX40 agonist ivuxolimab in advanced cancers. Overall study results and limits: Among expanded peripheral T cells, antigen specificity went undetermined.

Note on this clone: Its antigen remains unknown.

Patients had blood sampled at baseline and again on cycle 4 day 1 and cycle 7 day 1. The CDR3 totals 16 residues. V gave up 1 base and J gave up 3 bases, with 15 bases separating them. The germline CDR1 and CDR2 sequences are SGHRS and YFSETQ. Method: immunoSEQ multiplex PCR; TCRdb's copy keeps in-frame clones and lacks some. Of 70,000 or so clones listed, 85% are singletons. Sequenced material: CD4+ or CD8+ T cells sorted from blood, taken in a trial of the OX40 agonist ivuxolimab. The sequence derives from an adult with an advanced solid tumor such as melanoma, head and neck, liver or kidney cancer. This chain uses TRBV5-1 with TRBJ2-3; the D gene is possibly TRBD2 (7 bases). The CDR3 region is CASSLPKGGPTDTQYF. The CDR3, as DNA: TGCGCCAGCAGCTTGCCGAAGGGGGGGCCGACAGATACGCAGTATTTT.